This T cell receptor beta chain was profiled in a study of PD-L1 blockade in urothelial cancer. Study in general: Beginning in about 2014, patients received atezolizumab, given as 1,200 mg intravenously every 3 weeks. Researchers looked at the blood 3 weeks (second dose) and 6 weeks after treatment began.

Added to each PCR by spiking were synthetic TCR analog templates. Profiling relied on immunoSEQ multiplex PCR, and the TCRdb table lists in-frame clones only, not all of them. The repertoire holds about 46,000 clones, with roughly 84% as singletons. CDR3 length: 14 amino acids. Germline V gene lookup returns CDR1 SGDLS and CDR2 YYNGEE. V dropped 2 bases and J dropped 1 base, with 7 bases sitting between them. Time point reported: peripheral blood 6 weeks after treatment start. The origin of this receptor is a man in his fifties with urothelial cancer. The source was PBMCs, collected around atezolizumab (anti-PD-L1) treatment. The chain recombines TRBV9 with TRBJ2-1; D not resolved. CDR3: CASSVQASYNEQFF. CDR3 DNA: TGTGCCAGCAGCGTCCAGGCGTCCTACAATGAGCAGTTCTTC.